The 13 T cell receptor beta chains given below trace back to one sample, sequenced in a study of cytomegalovirus exposure and HLA in healthy donors (dated by TCRdb to 2016 to 2017). The receptor library was made with the immunoSEQ multiplex PCR assay. A mixture of 60 forward primers for TCR Vbeta segments and 13 reverse primers for TCR Jbeta segments was used in the multiplex PCR. Imported from immuneACCESS, the table was reduced by TCRdb to in-frame sequences with V and J called. These copies leave out some clones; in studies compared against another copy, an unresolved V gene accounts for under half, and the cause of the remainder is not known. Present in this sample are over 130,000 clones, over 75% of which were seen just once. Together, the top ten hold around 0.54% of the sample. Sequenced input: PBMCs. The receptors here all came from a woman aged 40 to 50 in good health and CMV-seronegative.

The chain couples TRBV13 to TRBJ2-7; TRBD2 might be the D (5 bases). Between the trimmed V and J ends, which lost 2 bases and 4 bases, there was a span of 12 bases. This CDR3 comprises 14 residues. CDR1 is PRHDT, CDR2 FYEKMQ, per germline (reference sequence). The CDR3 sequence is CASSLYSSWYEQYF. The CDR3 coding sequence is TGTGCCAGCAGCTTATACTCTAGCTGGTACGAGCAGTACTTC.

The rearrangement links TRBV7-2 to TRBJ2-1, with TRBD1 matching over 7 bases. Per the germline V gene, CDR1 is SGHTA and CDR2 is FQGNSA. The CDR3 totals 15 residues. Germline trimming cut 4 bases from V and 7 bases from J; bases unmatched to any gene: 10. The CDR3 coding sequence is TGTGCCAGCAGCTCAAATTGGGGACAGTTTAATGAGCAGTTCTTC. Protein product: CASSSNWGQFNEQFF.

The CDR3 is CASSLLSEIDEQFF. In DNA, the CDR3 is TGTGCCAGCAGCTTACTGTCGGAGATCGATGAGCAGTTCTTC. This chain uses TRBV13 with TRBJ2-1, with D unclear. The CDR3 runs to 14 residues. CDR1 and CDR2 from the germline V gene are PRHDT and FYEKMQ (reference sequence). Trimming cost V 2 bases and J 8 bases, with 13 bases left between them. Combining the CDR3 with reference TRBV13 and TRBJ2-1 gives the whole variable domain AAGVIQSPRHLIKEKRETATLKCYPIPRHDTVYWYQQGPGQDPQFLISFYEKMQSDKGSIPDRFSAQQFSDYHSELNMSSLELGDSALYFCASSLLSEIDEQFFGPGTRLTVL.

Worth noting for this clone: This sample includes further DNA sequences coding for the same CDR3. The chain recombines TRBV6-5 with TRBJ2-7; 14 bases line up with TRBD2. Germline trimming cut 4 bases from V and 4 bases from J; bases unmatched to any gene: 6. The CDR3 totals 16 residues. The germline V gene encodes CDR1 MNHEY and CDR2 SVGAGI. The CDR3 DNA follows: TGTGCCAGCAGTTTCAGACTAGCGGGAGGGCCGTACGAGCAGTACTTC. It translates to CASSFRLAGGPYEQYF.

A remark on this clone: The sample holds other DNA sequences that translate to the same CDR3. The V and J genes are TRBV5-1 and TRBJ2-1, with 10 bases fitting TRBD2. The ends lost 4 bases at V and 4 bases at J; junction bases unmatched: 5. The germline gives CDR1 SGHRS, CDR2 YFSETQ. The CDR3 covers 15 residues. CDR3 protein: CASSPGTSAYNEQFF. In DNA, the CDR3 is TGCGCCAGCAGCCCCGGGACTAGCGCGTACAATGAGCAGTTCTTC.

This chain joins TRBV27 and TRBJ2-5; D is ambiguous. The CDR3 is made up of 14 amino acids. The V gene's germline CDR1 is MNHEY and CDR2 SMNVEV (reference sequence). The V end was cut by 2 bases, the J end by 7 bases, with 14 bases between. The CDR3 DNA is TGTGCCAGCAGTTTAGGCAGCTGGCCGGGGACCCAGTACTTC. This gives the protein CASSLGSWPGTQYF.

This clone showed up just a few times. The genes are TRBV10-3 and TRBJ1-4, with D possibly matching TRBD1 (6 bases). The CDR3 is 13 amino acids. Trimming left V 5 bases short and J 6 bases short, with 10 bases between. Per germline, CDR1 ENHRY and CDR2 SYGVKD. CDR3 residues: CAISTPGDEKLFF. As DNA, the CDR3 is TGTGCCATCAGTACCCCAGGGGATGAAAAACTGTTTTTT.

V is TRBV6-1 and J is TRBJ2-1; 10 positions match TRBD2. The CDR3 has 15 residues. Germline V gene data show CDR1 as MNHNS and CDR2 as SASEGT. V gave up 7 bases and J gave up 7 bases; unmatched junction bases: 10. The CDR3 sequence: CASTSGSAWGNEQFF. In DNA, the CDR3 is TGTGCCAGCACTAGCGGGAGCGCCTGGGGTAATGAGCAGTTCTTC.

V and J are TRBV5-1 and TRBJ1-3; tentative D call: TRBD1 (6 bases). Germline loops: CDR1 SGHRS, CDR2 YFSETQ. Trimming removed 7 bases at V and 0 bases at J, with 11 bases between. The CDR3 extends over 14 amino acids. The CDR3 DNA sequence: TGCGCCAGCCGGGACACAAGCTCTGGAAACACCATATATTTT. This translates into CASRDTSSGNTIYF.

The V call is TRBV7-3, the J call TRBJ2-1; TRBD2 matches at 9 bases. Trimming took 6 bases from V and 7 from J; bases not matched to a gene: 16. Germline lookup yields CDR1 SGHTA and CDR2 FQGTGA. The CDR3 runs to 17 residues. The CDR3 loop reads CASSDPSGGRAFNEQFF. The DNA for the CDR3 is TGTGCCAGCAGTGACCCCTCGGGCGGGAGGGCCTTTAATGAGCAGTTCTTC.

This clone was detected once. The chain uses TRBV7-9 and TRBJ1-1, with D uncertain. CDR1 and CDR2 (germline): SEHNR, FQNEAQ (reference sequence). V lost 1 base and J lost 3, with 9 bases in between. This CDR3 spans 14 amino acids. CDR3 region: CASSLEDSYTEAFF. The DNA of the CDR3 is TGTGCCAGCAGCTTAGAGGACTCGTACACTGAAGCTTTCTTT.

The J gene is TRBJ2-5, the V gene TRBV7-9; perhaps TRBD1 as D (7 bases). Germline loops: CDR1 SEHNR, CDR2 FQNEAQ (reference sequence). This CDR3 comprises 13 residues. The V gene lost 7 bases and the J gene lost 3 bases, with 12 bases spanning the gap. CDR3: CASIQGGEETQYF. The CDR3 DNA reads TGTGCCAGCATCCAGGGGGGCGAAGAGACCCAGTACTTC.

This clone has just one count. This chain joins TRBV28 and TRBJ2-3; tentative D call: TRBD2 (6 bases). Trimming removed 4 bases at V and 5 bases at J, with 19 bases between. The CDR3 extends over 16 amino acids. Germline-derived CDR1 and CDR2 are MDHEN and SYDVKM. CDR3 nucleotides: TGTGCCAGCAGTTCCCCTAGTGCGGGAACGGGAGATACGCAGTATTTT. Protein: CASSSPSAGTGDTQYF. The complete variable domain, with remaining parts taken from reference TRBV28 and TRBJ2-3, reads DVKVTQSSRYLVKRTGEKVFLECVQDMDHENMFWYRQDPGLGLRLIYFSYDVKMKEKGDIPEGYSVSREKKERFSLILESASTNQTSMYLCASSSPSAGTGDTQYFGPGTRLTVL.